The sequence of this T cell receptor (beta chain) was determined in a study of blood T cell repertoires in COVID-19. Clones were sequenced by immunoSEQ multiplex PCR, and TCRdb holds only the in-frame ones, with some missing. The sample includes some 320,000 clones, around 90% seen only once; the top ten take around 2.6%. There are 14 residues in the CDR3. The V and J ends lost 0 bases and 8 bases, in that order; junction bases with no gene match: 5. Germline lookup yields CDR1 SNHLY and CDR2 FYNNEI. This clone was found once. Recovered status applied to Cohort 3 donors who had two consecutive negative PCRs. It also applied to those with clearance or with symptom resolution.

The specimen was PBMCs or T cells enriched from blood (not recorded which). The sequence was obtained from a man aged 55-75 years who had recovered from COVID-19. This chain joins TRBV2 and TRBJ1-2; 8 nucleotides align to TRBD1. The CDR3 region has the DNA TGTGCCAGCAGTGAAGCGCGACAGGGGAGCGGCTACACCTTC. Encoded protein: CASSEARQGSGYTF. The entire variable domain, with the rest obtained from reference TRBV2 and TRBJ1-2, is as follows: EPEVTQTPSHQVTQMGQEVILRCVPISNHLYFYWYRQILGQKVEFLVSFYNNEISEKSEIFDDQFSVERPDGSNFTLKIRSTKLEDSAMYFCASSEARQGSGYTFGSGTRLTVV.